This TCR beta chain was identified in a study of graft-versus-host responses after intestinal transplantation. Study at large: Recipients across the board were started on anti-thymocyte globulin induction, then kept on tacrolimus and steroids for around 3 years.

On this clone itself: Its matching antigen is unknown.

Germline lookup yields CDR1 MDHEN and CDR2 SYDVKM. With 4 bases clipped from V and 4 bases from J, the junction kept 6 bases outside the gene matches. CDR3 length equals 15 residues. Clones were read by immunoSEQ multiplex PCR, and TCRdb kept only the in-frame ones, dropping some. The sample lists about 120,000 clones; about nine tenths were seen once. The chain carries TRBV28 and TRBJ2-2, with 7 nucleotides matching TRBD1. This receptor was identified in a human donor who received an intestinal transplant. Sample: unstimulated CD4+ T cells sorted from spleen or lymph node cells, taken before intestinal transplant. CDR3 DNA: TGTGCCAGCAGTTCAGACAGGGATGCCACCGGGGAGCTGTTTTTT. It specifies CASSSDRDATGELFF.